Shown below are 23 T cell receptor beta chains from a single sample sequenced in a study of beta chain features in type 1 diabetes. Of the isolated RNA, all was reverse transcribed, and so the sequenced material was expressed TCRB transcripts. Clones were sequenced by immunoSEQ multiplex PCR, and TCRdb holds only the in-frame ones, with some missing. This table has around 240,000 clones, about 10% appearing once. The material sequenced was naive CD4+ T cells from blood. The receptors shown here come from a woman between 18 and 29 years old in good health.

A few counts support this clone. V is TRBV4-2 and J is TRBJ2-1; TRBD2 aligns across 13 bases. CDR1 and CDR2 from the germline V gene are LGHNA and YNFKEQ. The CDR3 consists of 16 residues. V was pared by 0 bases and J by 9 bases, with 5 bases of the junction left unmatched. CDR3 residues: CASSQDPTSGGGEQFF. For the CDR3, the DNA is TGTGCCAGCAGCCAAGATCCCACTAGCGGGGGGGGTGAGCAGTTCTTC.

The V call is TRBV29-1, the J call TRBJ1-4; D unresolved. Between the trimmed V and J ends, which lost 4 bases and 8 bases, there was a span of 20 bases. Germline values: CDR1 SQVTM, CDR2 ANQGSEA. The CDR3 is 15 amino acids. CDR3 sequence: CSVGTASTGSEKLFF. In nucleotides, the CDR3 is TGCAGCGTTGGAACCGCCTCCACCGGGTCGGAAAAACTGTTTTTT. Full variable domain (remainder filled in from reference TRBV29-1 and TRBJ1-4): SAVISQKPSRDICQRGTSLTIQCQVDSQVTMMFWYRQQPGQSLTLIATANQGSEATYESGFVIDKFPISRPNLTFSTLTVSNMSPEDSSIYLCSVGTASTGSEKLFFGSGTQLSVL.

This clone turned up a few times. The rearrangement links TRBV21-1 to TRBJ2-3; whether TRBD2, the table's D call, matches the DNA was not checked. TRBV21-1 is flagged as a pseudogene. CDR3 size: 14 residues. This CDR3 reads CASEEGASTDTQYF. The CDR3 region has the DNA TGTGCCAGCGAAGAGGGAGCCAGCACAGATACGCAGTATTTT.

This clone came up a few times. The chain joins TRBV5-6 to TRBJ2-7, with 7 bases matching TRBD1. CDR1 is SGHDT, CDR2 YYEEEE, per germline. V trimming: 0 bases; J trimming: 3 bases; junction bases outside the gene matches: 9. The length of the CDR3 is 16 residues. In DNA form, the CDR3 reads TGTGCCAGCAGCTTGGGGCCAGGGACAGACATCTACGAGCAGTACTTC. The encoded protein is CASSLGPGTDIYEQYF.

The chain recombines TRBV5-1 with TRBJ1-6; 9 bases are shared with TRBD1. Germline CDR1 SGHRS, CDR2 YFSETQ. With 2 bases clipped from V and 10 bases from J, the junction kept 4 bases outside the gene matches. The CDR3 runs 14 residues. CDR3 sequence (DNA): TGCGCCAGCAGCTTCGACAGGGGGTTGTCACCCCTCCACTTT. Translating gives CASSFDRGLSPLHF.

There are many counts of this clone. This rearrangement joins TRBV29-1 to TRBJ2-1, with TRBD2 identical over 9 bases. This CDR3 comprises 16 residues. Germline CDR1 reads SQVTM; CDR2 reads ANQGSEA. The ends lost 7 bases at V and 6 bases at J; junction bases unmatched: 16. CDR3 residues: CSARGSGSTSANEQFF. In nucleotides, the CDR3 is TGCAGCGCGAGGGGTAGCGGGAGCACTTCGGCCAATGAGCAGTTCTTC.

This clone was counted a few times. The chain couples TRBV5-4 to TRBJ2-7, with TRBD1 as a possible D gene (6 bases). The germline V and J ends were trimmed by 4 bases and 2 bases, with 19 bases remaining between them. Germline CDR1 is SGHNT and CDR2 is YYREEE (reference sequence). The CDR3 extends over 16 amino acids. The CDR3 DNA reads as TGTGCCAGCAGCCCTGACCGACGACAGGACGCCTACGAGCAGTACTTC. Translation: CASSPDRRQDAYEQYF.

The chain employs TRBV25-1 and TRBJ1-3; TRBD1 matches 10 bases. The germline gives CDR1 MGHDK, CDR2 SYGVNS. V was pared by 2 bases and J by 2 bases, with 3 bases of the junction left unmatched. The CDR3 has 16 residues. The CDR3 sequence is CASSEPDRGPGNTIYF. The CDR3 DNA reads TGTGCCAGCAGTGAACCCGACAGGGGGCCTGGAAACACCATATATTTT. The variable domain in full, completed from reference TRBV25-1 and TRBJ1-3, reads EADIYQTPRYLVIGTGKKITLECSQTMGHDKMYWYQQDPGMELHLIHYSYGVNSTEKGDLSSESTVSRIRTEHFPLTLESARPSHTSQYLCASSEPDRGPGNTIYFGEGSWLTVV.

This clone was detected only a few times. The CDR3, as DNA: TGTGCCAGCCAGAGGGGAAGACAGGAGGCGTGGACTGAAGCTTTCTTT. Translating gives CASQRGRQEAWTEAFF. The chain couples TRBV19 to TRBJ1-1, with a weak D call TRBD1 (6 bases). The CDR3 is 16 residues long. Trimming pared 9 bases from V and 5 bases from J, leaving 25 bases between. CDR1 is LNHDA and CDR2 is SQIVND in the germline V gene (reference sequence). Full variable domain (missing parts from reference TRBV19 and TRBJ1-1): DGGITQSPKYLFRKEGQNVTLSCEQNLNHDAMYWYRQDPGQGLRLIYYSQIVNDFQKGDIAEGYSVSREKKESFPLTVTSAQKNPTAFYLCASQRGRQEAWTEAFFGQGTRLTVV.

This clone showed up just a few times. The chain links TRBV29-1 to TRBJ1-2; 10 bases map to TRBD1. The V gene's germline CDR1 is SQVTM and CDR2 ANQGSEA. The junction had 5 bases not matched to a gene; V was cut back by 5 bases and J by 5 bases. This CDR3 contains 13 residues. CDR3 sequence: CSVSGTGDYGYTF. In DNA form, the CDR3 reads TGCAGCGTTTCCGGGACAGGGGATTATGGCTACACCTTC.

This clone was counted between two and nine times. J is TRBJ2-7 and V is TRBV7-8; TRBD1 aligns across 9 bases. The germline gives CDR1 SGHVS, CDR2 FQNEAQ. J was trimmed by 2 bases and V by 1 base; bases with no gene match: 3. The CDR3 contains 15 residues. The CDR3 coding sequence is TGTGCCAGCAGCTTAGAGGACAGGGGCCCCTACGAGCAGTACTTC. Translated: CASSLEDRGPYEQYF.

This clone was observed a handful of times. The identical CDR3 is also encoded by other nucleotide sequences in the sample. V gene TRBV18 combines with J gene TRBJ2-5, with D maybe TRBD2 (5 bases). V gave up 6 bases and J gave up 1 base, with 9 bases separating them. The CDR3 has 13 amino acids. Germline V gene data show CDR1 as KGHSH and CDR2 as LQKENI. The CDR3 DNA reads as TGTGCCAGCTCCCCAAGCGGCCAAGAGACCCAGTACTTC. It is translated as CASSPSGQETQYF.

This clone has a handful of counts. The same CDR3 can be traced to other DNA sequences in this sample. V is TRBV2 and J is TRBJ1-1, with D possibly matching TRBD1 (5 bases). The V gene's germline CDR1 is SNHLY and CDR2 FYNNEI. The V end was cut by 3 bases, the J end by 2 bases, with 7 bases between. CDR3 length: 13 amino acids. CDR3: CASSDQGNTEAFF. The CDR3 coding sequence is TGTGCCAGCAGTGATCAGGGTAACACTGAAGCTTTCTTT.

This clone showed up just a few times. The V gene is TRBV5-1, the J gene TRBJ2-1; possibly TRBD1 for D (5 bases). V was shortened by 0 bases and J by 5 bases, with 6 bases between the two germline ends. CDR1 is SGHRS, CDR2 YFSETQ, per germline. This CDR3 spans 13 amino acids. Here the CDR3 reads CASSLVGDNEQFF. The CDR3 bases are TGCGCCAGCAGCTTGGTAGGGGACAATGAGCAGTTCTTC.

The V gene is TRBV4-2, the J gene TRBJ1-5; tentative D call: TRBD1 (6 bases). Germline loops: CDR1 LGHNA, CDR2 YNFKEQ. This CDR3 region has 12 residues. Trimming took 0 bases from V and 15 from J, leaving 12 bases between them. The CDR3 DNA sequence: TGTGCCAGCAGCCAAGATCAGGGGAGGGGGCATTTT. This gives the protein CASSQDQGRGHF.

DNA for the CDR3: TGTGCCAGCACCCGGACAGGGGGTGGCTACACCTTC. Translating it yields CASTRTGGGYTF. The chain has TRBV2 and TRBJ1-2, with 10 bases aligning to TRBD1. V shed 7 bases and J 7 bases; nucleotides not matched to a gene: 3. Germline V gene sequence: CDR1 SNHLY, CDR2 FYNNEI. This CDR3 is built from 12 residues.

V usage is TRBV6-4 and J usage is TRBJ1-6; D might be TRBD1 (6 bases). This CDR3 is 15 amino acids long. Deletions cut 0 bases from V and 8 bases from J, with 11 bases between. Germline V gene lookup returns CDR1 MRHNA and CDR2 SNTAGT. The CDR3: CASSDSGAHDSPLHF. The CDR3 region has the DNA TGTGCCAGCAGTGACTCGGGGGCTCACGATTCACCCCTCCACTTT.

This clone was observed a handful of times. This chain uses TRBV7-2 with TRBJ2-1, with 7 positions matching TRBD2. The CDR3 length is 15 residues. Germline V gene lookup returns CDR1 SGHTA and CDR2 FQGNSA. The V and J ends lost 3 bases and 5 bases, in that order; junction bases with no gene match: 7. The CDR3 loop reads CASSFLWEGNNEQFF. The CDR3 DNA reads as TGTGCCAGCAGCTTTTTGTGGGAGGGCAACAATGAGCAGTTCTTC.

This clone has a count of ten or more. The rearrangement uses TRBV7-9 and TRBJ2-3; 10 bases match TRBD1. CDR1 SEHNR and CDR2 FQNEAQ come from the germline V gene (reference sequence). This CDR3 is built from 16 residues. V trimming: 6 bases; J trimming: 4 bases; junction bases outside the gene matches: 10. The CDR3 sequence is CASRGSGTGASDTQYF. The CDR3 coding sequence is TGTGCCAGCAGGGGATCCGGGACAGGGGCCTCAGATACGCAGTATTTT.

This clone turned up a few times. This chain uses TRBV20-1 with TRBJ2-7, with TRBD1 as a possible D gene (5 bases). Germline V CDR1 and CDR2: DFQATT, SNEGSKA (reference sequence). V was shortened by 4 bases and J by 6 bases, with 10 bases between the two germline ends. This CDR3 comprises 11 residues. The CDR3 spells CSATRASEQYF. CDR3 sequence (DNA): TGCAGTGCTACCAGGGCTTCCGAGCAGTACTTC.

V usage is TRBV29-1 and J usage is TRBJ1-1; weak D call: TRBD1 (6 bases). The CDR3 is 13 amino acids. With 5 bases removed from V and 7 bases from J, the gap between germline ends came to 17 bases. The V gene's germline CDR1 is SQVTM and CDR2 ANQGSEA. The CDR3 here is CSVSLLGGNEAFF. Written as DNA, the CDR3 is TGCAGCGTTTCTCTCTTAGGGGGTAATGAAGCTTTCTTT.

The chain is built from TRBV5-1 and TRBJ2-1; 12 bases fit TRBD2. This CDR3 has 19 residues. V trimming: 2 bases; J trimming: 4 bases; junction bases outside the gene matches: 13. Germline assignment: CDR1 SGHRS and CDR2 YFSETQ. DNA of the CDR3: TGCGCCAGCAGCTTTGTTGGGGGACTAGCGGGCGTGGGGTACAATGAGCAGTTCTTC. Its protein product is CASSFVGGLAGVGYNEQFF.

The CDR3 DNA is TGTGCCAGCAGTTTGGCCCCAGGCACAGGGGGTATGCAGTACTTC. Its translation is CASSLAPGTGGMQYF. The rearrangement uses TRBV28 and TRBJ2-7, with 8 bases identical to TRBD1. This CDR3 spans 15 amino acids. Germline CDR1 and CDR2: MDHEN and SYDVKM. The junction had 13 bases not matched to a gene; V was cut back by 3 bases and J by 9 bases.